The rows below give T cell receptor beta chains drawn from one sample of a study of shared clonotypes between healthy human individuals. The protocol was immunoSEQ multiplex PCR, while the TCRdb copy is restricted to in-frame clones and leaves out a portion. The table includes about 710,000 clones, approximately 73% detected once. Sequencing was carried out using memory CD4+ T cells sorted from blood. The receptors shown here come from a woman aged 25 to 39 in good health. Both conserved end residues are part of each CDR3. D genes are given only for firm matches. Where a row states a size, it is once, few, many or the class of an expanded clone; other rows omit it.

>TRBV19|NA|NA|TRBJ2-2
CASSIAGGSGTGELFF
TGTGCCAGTAGTATAGCAGGGGGGTCAGGCACCGGGGAGCTGTTTTTT
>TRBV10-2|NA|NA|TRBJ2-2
CASSAERRYTGELFF
TGCGCCAGCAGTGCAGAGCGGAGATACACCGGGGAGCTGTTTTTT
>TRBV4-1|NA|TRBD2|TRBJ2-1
CASSPIRGTSGGYNEQFF
TGCGCCAGCAGCCCTATACGGGGAACTAGCGGGGGATACAATGAGCAGTTCTTC
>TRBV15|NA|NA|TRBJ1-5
CATSRNRVQPQHF
TGTGCCACCAGCAGGAACAGGGTTCAGCCCCAGCATTTT
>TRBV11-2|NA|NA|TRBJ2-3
CASNRAGGDTQYF
TGTGCCAGCAACCGAGCCGGCGGAGATACGCAGTATTTT
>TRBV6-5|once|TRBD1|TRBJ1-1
CASILDREAFF
TGTGCCAGCATACTGGACAGGGAAGCTTTCTTT
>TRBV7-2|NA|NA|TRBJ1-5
CASSVPLGNQPQHF
TGTGCCAGCAGCGTCCCCTTGGGCAATCAGCCCCAGCATTTT
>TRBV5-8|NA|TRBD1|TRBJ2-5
CASLRRQGHETQYF
TGTGCCAGCCTCCGCCGACAGGGGCACGAGACCCAGTACTTC
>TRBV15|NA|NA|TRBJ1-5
CATRSQGFGQPQHF
TGTGCCACCAGATCCCAGGGGTTTGGACAGCCCCAGCATTTT
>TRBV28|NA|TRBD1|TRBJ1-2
CATPSGTDYGYTF
TGTGCCACCCCATCCGGGACAGACTATGGCTACACCTTC
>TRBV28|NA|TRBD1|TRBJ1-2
CASSEPGQRYTF
TGTGCCAGCAGTGAACCGGGACAGCGCTACACCTTC
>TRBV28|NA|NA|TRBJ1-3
CASSYLEGTGNTIYF
TGTGCCAGCAGTTACCTCGAAGGTACGGGAAACACCATATATTTT
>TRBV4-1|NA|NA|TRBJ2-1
CASSQDRGVEQFF
TGCGCCAGCAGCCAAGATAGAGGAGTCGAGCAGTTCTTC
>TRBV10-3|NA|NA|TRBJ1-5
CASKQDGNQPQHF
TGTGCCAGCAAACAGGACGGCAATCAGCCCCAGCATTTT
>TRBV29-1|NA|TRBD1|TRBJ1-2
CSVDRGHFPTYGYTF
TGCAGCGTTGACAGGGGGCATTTTCCGACCTATGGCTACACCTTC
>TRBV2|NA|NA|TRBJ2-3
CASPGTDGTDTQYF
TGTGCCAGCCCCGGGACCGACGGCACAGATACGCAGTATTTT